Below are 19 T cell receptor beta chains sequenced from a single sample in a study of T-cell memory formation after mild COVID-19 (dated by TCRdb to about 2021). Receptor amplification or capture employed 5' RACE. Data came from an Illumina NovaSeq 6000. The public sequencing data were trimmed at Q25 with fastp and processed into clonotypes with MiXCR by TCRdb, which kept only in-frame beta chains. Every distinct CDR3 protein forms one entry, paired with its most common genes and DNA. The sample records 250,000 or so distinct CDR3 sequences, around 17% of which are singletons. The top ten constitute roughly 24% of the sample. Specimen: PBMCs or a T cell subset sorted from them (not recorded which). The receptor set was obtained from a man younger than 35 who had mild COVID-19 (a few samples of this study predate the infection). The sample titles of this study are shuffled in the database, so cell type and time point are left out; the donor was told from shared clones.

This clonotype occurred a few times. The chain carries TRBV6-2 or TRBV6-3 and TRBJ2-1; the match to TRBD1 covers 10 bases. This CDR3 region has 14 residues. Germline V gene sequence: CDR1 MNHEY, CDR2 SVGEGT. V dropped 7 bases and J dropped 7; count of bases not matched to a gene: 7. DNA of the CDR3: TGTGCCAGCACCGGGACAGGGGAGTTAAATGAGCAGTTCTTC. As protein: CASTGTGELNEQFF.

The chain recombines TRBV7-9 with TRBJ1-2, with TRBD1 as a possible D gene (5 bases). From germline, CDR1 is SEHNR and CDR2 FQNEAQ (reference sequence). Trimming stripped 5 bases from V and 0 bases from J, with 16 bases between. This CDR3 is built from 16 residues. This CDR3 reads CASSRSGAGTNYGYTF. CDR3 nucleotide sequence: TGTGCCAGCAGCCGTTCCGGGGCCGGTACTAACTATGGCTACACCTTC.

Only a few counts were recorded for this clonotype. The genes are TRBV7-8 and TRBJ1-4; D remains unclear. The V and J ends lost 1 base and 4 bases respectively, with 1 base between them. Germline V CDR1 and CDR2: SGHVS, FQNEAQ. The CDR3 consists of 12 residues. In nucleotides, the CDR3 is TGTGCCAGCAGCTTAGATAATGAAAAACTGTTTTTT. As protein: CASSLDNEKLFF.

Ten or more counts support this clonotype. V gene TRBV7-9 combines with J gene TRBJ2-7, with 8 bases identical to TRBD2. The CDR3 sequence is 14 residues long. Germline V gene lookup returns CDR1 SEHNR and CDR2 FQNEAQ (reference sequence). V trimming: 3 bases; J trimming: 6 bases; junction bases outside the gene matches: 7. The CDR3 spells CASSLAGGEREQYF. The CDR3 bases are TGTGCCAGCAGCTTGGCCGGGGGGGAGCGCGAGCAGTACTTC.

The chain uses TRBV5-1 and TRBJ2-6; no reliable D call. There are 17 residues in the CDR3. Germline loops: CDR1 SGHRS, CDR2 YFSETQ. Trimming pared 2 bases from V and 0 bases from J, leaving 12 bases between. The DNA of the CDR3 is TGCGCCAGCAGCTTCCAAGGGCTGAGCTCTGGGGCCAACGTCCTGACTTTC. Amino acids: CASSFQGLSSGANVLTF.

The chain uses TRBV2 and TRBJ1-2, with TRBD1 as a possible D gene (6 bases). The V end was cut by 7 bases, the J end by 9 bases, with 9 bases between. Germline loops: CDR1 SNHLY, CDR2 FYNNEI. The CDR3 runs 10 residues. The CDR3 here is CASTRGSYTF. The CDR3 region has the DNA TGTGCCAGCACGAGGGGGAGCTACACCTTC.

A few counts support this clonotype. The chain carries TRBV9 and TRBJ2-2; 10 bases align to TRBD2. The CDR3 has 18 residues. Germline CDR1 and CDR2: SGDLS and YYNGEE. V shed 4 bases, J shed 0 bases, and the junction held 9 bases outside the gene matches. In DNA, the CDR3 is TGTGCCAGCAGCCCGTTAGCGGGGGGTTTCGCGAACACCGGGGAGCTGTTTTTT. The encoded protein is CASSPLAGGFANTGELFF.

V and J are TRBV4-3 and TRBJ2-7, with a weak D call TRBD2 (5 bases). CDR3 length equals 16 residues. CDR1 is LGHNA, CDR2 YSLEER, per germline. V was trimmed by 0 bases and J by 1 base, leaving 13 bases between them. CDR3 nucleotide sequence: TGCGCCAGCAGCCAAGATCGGGAACTTCTTTCCTACGAGCAGTACTTC. Residues: CASSQDRELLSYEQYF.

This sequence joins TRBV19 and TRBJ1-1; D is ambiguous. CDR1 LNHDA and CDR2 SQIVND come from the germline V gene (reference sequence). V was trimmed by 0 bases and J by 2 bases, leaving 10 bases between them. This CDR3 has 15 amino acids. The CDR3 DNA reads as TGTGCCAGTAGTATAGATCGCCGGATAAACACTGAAGCTTTCTTT. As protein: CASSIDRRINTEAFF. The whole variable domain, filled in from reference TRBV19 and TRBJ1-1, reads DGGITQSPKYLFRKEGQNVTLSCEQNLNHDAMYWYRQDPGQGLRLIYYSQIVNDFQKGDIAEGYSVSREKKESFPLTVTSAQKNPTAFYLCASSIDRRINTEAFFGQGTRLTVV.

This clonotype was seen a few times. This rearrangement joins TRBV29-1 to TRBJ2-3; D uncertain. V was trimmed by 6 bases and J by 4 bases, leaving 5 bases between them. The germline V gene encodes CDR1 SQVTM and CDR2 ANQGSEA. CDR3 length: 10 residues. The DNA for the CDR3 is TGCAGCGTGGCGGCAGATACGCAGTATTTT. The encoded protein is CSVAADTQYF.

This clonotype was detected many times. The genes are TRBV5-1 and TRBJ2-5; D is unclear. The V end was cut by 4 bases, the J end by 0 bases, with 4 bases between. CDR1 and CDR2 (germline): SGHRS, YFSETQ. CDR3 length equals 12 residues. CDR3 coding DNA: TGCGCCAGCAGCCCGTACCAAGAGACCCAGTACTTC. Encoded protein: CASSPYQETQYF.

In its sample, this clonotype was seen a few times. The chain has TRBV3-1 and TRBJ1-2, with a possible D match to TRBD1 (6 bases). This CDR3 has 14 residues. The V end lost 4 bases, the J end lost 2 bases, and 11 bases lay between the germline ends. Looked up from germline, CDR1 is LGHDT and CDR2 is YNNKEL (reference sequence). CDR3 residues: CASSLKDSNYGYTF. CDR3 in DNA: TGTGCCAGCAGCCTGAAGGACAGCAACTATGGCTACACCTTC.

A few counts support this clonotype. In nucleotides, the CDR3 is TGTGCCAGCAGCTTGAGTGGCCGTAATTCACCCCTCCACTTT. Residues: CASSLSGRNSPLHF. The chain is built from TRBV7-9 and TRBJ1-6, with D unresolved. The CDR3 loop spans 14 amino acids. CDR1 and CDR2 from the germline V gene are SEHNR and FQNEAQ (reference sequence). V gave up 3 bases and J gave up 6 bases, with 9 bases separating them.

The chain links TRBV7-2 to TRBJ2-1; no firm D call. Trimming cost V 0 bases and J 8 bases, with 5 bases left between them. This CDR3 spans 12 amino acids. Per germline, CDR1 SGHTA and CDR2 FQGNSA. The CDR3 DNA reads as TGTGCCAGCAGCTTAGCTTCGTATGAGCAGTTCTTC. Its translation is CASSLASYEQFF.

This chain connects TRBV5-1 to TRBJ2-1; perhaps TRBD1 as D (5 bases). This CDR3 is built from 13 residues. Between the trimmed V and J ends, which lost 4 bases and 4 bases, there was a span of 9 bases. Germline CDR1 is SGHRS and CDR2 is YFSETQ. The CDR3 is CASSDRQYNEQFF. CDR3 nucleotide sequence: TGCGCCAGCAGCGACCGACAGTACAATGAGCAGTTCTTC.

The chain is built from TRBV9 and TRBJ2-2; no clear D gene. CDR1 is SGDLS and CDR2 is YYNGEE in the germline V gene. CDR3 size: 14 residues. V gave up 0 bases and J gave up 4 bases, with 7 bases separating them. CDR3 amino acids: CASSVAETTGELFF. Written as DNA, the CDR3 is TGTGCCAGCAGCGTAGCGGAAACCACCGGGGAGCTGTTTTTT. Full variable domain (outside the CDR3, taken from reference TRBV9 and TRBJ2-2): DSGVTQTPKHLITATGQRVTLRCSPRSGDLSVYWYQQSLDQGLQFLIQYYNGEERAKGNILERFSAQQFPDLHSELNLSSLELGDSALYFCASSVAETTGELFFGEGSRLTVL.

This clonotype has more than one count but fewer than ten. The V and J genes are TRBV11-2 and TRBJ1-1; maybe TRBD1 (5 bases). Germline V gene data show CDR1 as SGHAT and CDR2 as FQNNGV. This CDR3 has 14 amino acids. V was shortened by 2 bases and J by 1 base, with 8 bases between the two germline ends. The DNA of the CDR3 is TGTGCCAGCAGCTTAAACGGGGGGAACACTGAAGCTTTCTTT. Translating gives CASSLNGGNTEAFF.

V and J are TRBV29-1 and TRBJ1-1; a possible D gene is TRBD1 (5 bases). The CDR3 consists of 14 residues. Trimming removed 6 bases at V and 5 bases at J, with 19 bases between. CDR1 and CDR2 from the germline V gene are SQVTM and ANQGSEA. The chain's CDR3 is CSVTPAPTETEAFF. The CDR3 nucleotides read TGCAGCGTCACTCCCGCCCCGACAGAAACTGAAGCTTTCTTT.

This clonotype was detected only a few times. The genes are TRBV7-2 and TRBJ2-3; D gene ambiguous. CDR3 length equals 14 residues. V lost 3 bases and J 0 bases, leaving 7 bases between the germline ends. Per the germline V gene, CDR1 is SGHTA and CDR2 is FQGNSA. The CDR3, as DNA: TGTGCCAGCAGCTTCATTGTCAGCACAGATACGCAGTATTTT. Translating it yields CASSFIVSTDTQYF.